This T cell receptor (beta chain) stems from a study of cytomegalovirus exposure and HLA in healthy donors. Both 60 Vbeta primers and 13 Jbeta primers went into the PCR. Clones were sequenced by immunoSEQ multiplex PCR, and TCRdb holds only the in-frame ones, with some missing. This table holds 120,000 to 150,000 clones, about 78% found once. As for this clone: Its antigen remains unidentified.

Trimming stripped 6 bases from V and 2 bases from J, with 11 bases between. Germline CDR1 is LNHNV and CDR2 is YYDKDF (reference sequence). The CDR3 runs 13 residues. Overall study results and limits: Rarity characterized most TCR sequences, yet some public TCRs appeared in many donors.

Sequencing was carried out using PBMCs. The sequence came from a male donor in good health and CMV-seronegative. The chain couples TRBV15 to TRBJ2-7; perhaps TRBD1 as D (5 bases). This CDR3 is CATSSDRPYEQYF. CDR3 in DNA: TGTGCCACCAGTTCTGACAGACCCTACGAGCAGTACTTC.